Each of the 24 T cell receptor beta chains below was sequenced from the same sample in a study of PD-1 blockade in mismatch repair-deficient tumors. Profiling relied on immunoSEQ multiplex PCR, and the TCRdb table lists in-frame clones only, not all of them. Of tens of thousands of clones listed, about 72% were seen once; the top ten hold roughly 6%. The source material was peripheral blood, sampled 2 weeks after starting pembrolizumab. These receptors originate from an adult with mismatch repair-deficient cancer.

V and J are TRBV9 and TRBJ2-3, with TRBD2 as a possible D gene (6 bases). The V gene's germline CDR1 is SGDLS and CDR2 YYNGEE. V was cut by 0 bases and J by 7 bases, with 12 bases left in between. The CDR3 contains 14 residues. CDR3 region: CASSVVQGGNTQYF. Written as DNA, the CDR3 is TGTGCCAGCAGCGTAGTCCAGGGAGGAAATACGCAGTATTTT.

Written as DNA, the CDR3 is TGTGCCTGGAGTGTAAAGGGAGCGGAGACCCAGTACTTC. This translates into CAWSVKGAETQYF. The chain links TRBV30 to TRBJ2-5, with a tentative D call TRBD2 (5 bases). The CDR3 covers 13 residues. Germline V gives CDR1 GTSNPN, CDR2 SVGIG (reference sequence). Trimming left V 0 bases short and J 5 bases short, with 10 bases between.

The chain is built from TRBV4-1 and TRBJ2-3; the D gene is possibly TRBD2 (6 bases). This CDR3 is built from 15 residues. Trimming shortened V by 1 base and J by 6 bases, and 14 bases separated the two germline ends. The germline gives CDR1 MGHRA, CDR2 YSYEKL. CDR3 region: CASSQVRLVTDTQYF. CDR3 in DNA: TGCGCCAGCAGCCAAGTTAGACTAGTAACGGATACGCAGTATTTT.

The chain carries TRBV7-9 and TRBJ2-1; possibly TRBD2 for D (5 bases). This CDR3 has 12 amino acids. V lost 7 bases to trimming and J lost 12 bases, with 16 bases between them. In germline, CDR1 is SEHNR, CDR2 FQNEAQ (reference sequence). CDR3 DNA: TGTGCCAGCACCGGTAGGGAGCAGGTGCAGTTCTTC. It translates to CASTGREQVQFF. Variable domain in full (rest from reference TRBV7-9 and TRBJ2-1): DTGVSQNPRHKITKRGQNVTFRCDPISEHNRLYWYRQTLGQGPEFLTYFQNEAQLEKSRLLSDRFSAERPKGSFSTLEIQRTEQGDSAMYLCASTGREQVQFFGPGTRLTVL.

The rearrangement uses TRBV19 and TRBJ1-4; perhaps TRBD1 as D (5 bases). Per the germline V gene, CDR1 is LNHDA and CDR2 is SQIVND (reference sequence). The CDR3 is 14 amino acids. V shed 6 bases and J shed 10 bases, with 18 bases lying between them. The CDR3 sequence is CASSADPARGKLFF. The CDR3 DNA is TGTGCCAGTAGCGCCGACCCCGCAAGGGGAAAACTGTTTTTT.

The rearrangement links TRBV7-2 to TRBJ2-7; D is ambiguous. The CDR3 consists of 16 residues. Trimming pared 5 bases from V and 2 bases from J, leaving 19 bases between. The germline gives CDR1 SGHTA, CDR2 FQGNSA. The CDR3 DNA reads TGTGCCAGCAGCCCGCTTGCGCCGATCGGAGCCTACGAGCAGTACTTC. This encodes CASSPLAPIGAYEQYF.

This chain links TRBV11-2 with TRBJ2-1, with TRBD2 identical over 8 bases. There are 17 residues in the CDR3. CDR1 SGHAT and CDR2 FQNNGV come from the germline V gene. Trimming removed 4 bases from V and 4 bases from J; junction bases left unmatched: 12. The CDR3, as DNA: TGTGCCAGCAGCTCCCGGTCAGGTAGCGGGGAATACAATGAGCAGTTCTTC. Its translation is CASSSRSGSGEYNEQFF.

This clone has only a few counts. The rearrangement uses TRBV9 and TRBJ2-2, with 7 positions matching TRBD1. CDR1 and CDR2 (germline): SGDLS, YYNGEE. Germline trimming cut 5 bases from V and 2 bases from J; bases unmatched to any gene: 6. This CDR3 region has 15 residues. The CDR3 sequence is CASSGRQGNTGELFF. The DNA for the CDR3 is TGTGCCAGCAGTGGGAGACAGGGTAACACCGGGGAGCTGTTTTTT. Drawing the rest from reference TRBV9 and TRBJ2-2, the complete variable domain is DSGVTQTPKHLITATGQRVTLRCSPRSGDLSVYWYQQSLDQGLQFLIQYYNGEERAKGNILERFSAQQFPDLHSELNLSSLELGDSALYFCASSGRQGNTGELFFGEGSRLTVL.

The chain carries TRBV9 and TRBJ2-1, with D possibly matching TRBD2 (5 bases). Germline CDR1 SGDLS, CDR2 YYNGEE. This CDR3 has 15 residues. V dropped 0 bases and J dropped 4 bases, with 11 bases sitting between them. The CDR3 sequence: CASSVVSGWYNEQFF. The CDR3 coding sequence is TGTGCCAGCAGCGTAGTATCGGGATGGTACAATGAGCAGTTCTTC.

Here the CDR3 DNA reads TGTGCCAGCAGCTTAGACCCGGGAACGAATGAAAAACTGTTTTTT. It encodes CASSLDPGTNEKLFF. The chain combines TRBV11-2 with TRBJ1-4; D gene uncertain. The CDR3 has 15 amino acids. Germline assignment: CDR1 SGHAT and CDR2 FQNNGV. V dropped 0 bases and J dropped 5 bases, with 10 bases sitting between them.

This clone was seen just once. The chain couples TRBV27 to TRBJ2-1; the match to TRBD2 covers 11 bases. V trimming: 4 bases; J trimming: 0 bases; junction bases outside the gene matches: 5. The germline V gene encodes CDR1 MNHEY and CDR2 SMNVEV (reference sequence). The length of the CDR3 is 17 residues. The CDR3 sequence is CASSSGLAESSYNEQFF. The CDR3 DNA reads TGTGCCAGCAGTTCGGGACTAGCGGAAAGCTCCTACAATGAGCAGTTCTTC.

The rearrangement joins TRBV19 to TRBJ2-5, with D unresolved. Between the trimmed V and J ends, which lost 9 bases and 5 bases, there was a span of 13 bases. CDR1 is LNHDA, CDR2 SQIVND, per germline (reference sequence). This CDR3 has 12 residues. The CDR3 loop is CASKGSPETQYF. CDR3 DNA: TGTGCCAGCAAGGGCAGTCCGGAGACCCAGTACTTC. Full variable domain (missing parts from reference TRBV19 and TRBJ2-5): DGGITQSPKYLFRKEGQNVTLSCEQNLNHDAMYWYRQDPGQGLRLIYYSQIVNDFQKGDIAEGYSVSREKKESFPLTVTSAQKNPTAFYLCASKGSPETQYFGPGTRLLVL.

The J gene is TRBJ2-1, the V gene TRBV11-1, with 10 bases matching TRBD1. Looked up from germline, CDR1 is SGHAT and CDR2 is FQDESV (reference sequence). The trim removed 3 bases at V and 9 bases at J, leaving 5 bases unmatched. The CDR3 consists of 14 residues. The CDR3 here is CASSLRQGAFEQFF. The CDR3 DNA follows: TGTGCCAGCAGCTTGAGACAGGGGGCTTTTGAGCAGTTCTTC.

The rearrangement uses TRBV27 and TRBJ1-2; weak D call: TRBD1 (6 bases). CDR1 and CDR2 (germline): MNHEY, SMNVEV (reference sequence). The ends were cut back, 5 bases at V and 2 bases at J, with 15 bases in the middle. The CDR3 has 15 amino acids. CDR3 DNA: TGTGCCAGCAGTCCCGGGGGCTGGGTGAACTATGGCTACACCTTC. Translating it yields CASSPGGWVNYGYTF.

This chain connects TRBV7-8 to TRBJ2-1; 11 bases fit TRBD2. V dropped 6 bases and J dropped 0; count of bases not matched to a gene: 4. The CDR3 totals 16 residues. Germline V gene sequence: CDR1 SGHVS, CDR2 FQNEAQ. DNA of the CDR3: TGTGCCAGCAGGCGACTAGCGGGATTCTCCTACAATGAGCAGTTCTTC. It specifies CASRRLAGFSYNEQFF.

The genes are TRBV5-4 and TRBJ2-1, with D tentatively TRBD1 (6 bases). Germline loops: CDR1 SGHNT, CDR2 YYREEE (reference sequence). This CDR3 is built from 15 residues. V lost 9 bases and J lost 5, with 21 bases in between. The CDR3 region has the DNA TGTGCCACCCGACAGGATGGGGCAATGGACAATGAGCAGTTCTTC. It translates to CATRQDGAMDNEQFF.

The chain links TRBV27 to TRBJ1-1, with no clear D. Trimming pared 2 bases from V and 2 bases from J, leaving 9 bases between. This CDR3 has 14 amino acids. Germline CDR1 MNHEY, CDR2 SMNVEV (reference sequence). The CDR3 region is CASSLRDGNTEAFF. The CDR3 DNA reads TGTGCCAGCAGTTTACGGGATGGCAACACTGAAGCTTTCTTT.

The gene calls are TRBV6-6 and TRBJ2-7; 7 nucleotides match TRBD2. CDR3 length: 15 amino acids. The junction had 2 bases not matched to a gene; V was cut back by 0 bases and J by 0 bases. CDR1 and CDR2 (germline): MNHNY, SVGAGI (reference sequence). The CDR3 sequence: CASSYSIAGSYEQYF. DNA of the CDR3: TGTGCCAGCAGTTACTCGATAGCGGGCTCCTACGAGCAGTACTTC.

This clone was observed a single time. This sequence joins TRBV18 and TRBJ1-1, with 8 bases matching TRBD1. The CDR3 contains 16 residues. Germline V lookup: CDR1 KGHSH, CDR2 LQKENI. V shed 6 bases and J 1 base; nucleotides not matched to a gene: 10. In DNA form, the CDR3 reads TGTGCCAGCTCCCCCCCGGACAGGGCTAAGAACACTGAAGCTTTCTTT. Its protein is CASSPPDRAKNTEAFF.

This clone was counted once. This CDR3 reads CASSGPGQVGQFF. In DNA form, the CDR3 reads TGTGCCAGCAGCGGCCCGGGACAGGTGGGGCAGTTCTTC. This chain uses TRBV5-6 with TRBJ2-1; TRBD1 aligns across 8 bases. Germline V gene lookup returns CDR1 SGHDT and CDR2 YYEEEE. J lost 12 bases, V lost 4 bases, and 9 bases had no gene match. There are 13 residues in the CDR3.

This chain joins TRBV6-1 and TRBJ2-1, with D perhaps matching TRBD1 or TRBD2 (5 bases each). Germline V CDR1 and CDR2: MNHNS, SASEGT. This CDR3 spans 14 amino acids. V was pared by 9 bases and J by 7 bases, with 19 bases between. CDR3 sequence: CASKFPGPWNEQFF. The CDR3 DNA sequence: TGTGCCAGTAAATTCCCGGGACCATGGAATGAGCAGTTCTTC.

This chain uses TRBV5-1 with TRBJ2-1; D possibly matches TRBD1 or TRBD2 (6 bases each). Germline V gives CDR1 SGHRS, CDR2 YFSETQ. The V gene lost 1 base and the J gene lost 0 bases, with 11 bases spanning the gap. CDR3 length: 16 residues. Here the CDR3 DNA reads TGCGCCAGCAGCTTGAGGGGGGACCTCTCCTACAATGAGCAGTTCTTC. Translating gives CASSLRGDLSYNEQFF.

At least ten counts were recorded for this clone. The V and J genes are TRBV11-3 and TRBJ2-1; no clear D gene. This CDR3 is built from 13 residues. V was shortened by 1 base and J by 5 bases, with 6 bases between the two germline ends. In germline, CDR1 is SGHNT, CDR2 YENEEA. The DNA of the CDR3 is TGTGCCAGCAGCTTAGGGACCCACAATGAGCAGTTCTTC. This gives the protein CASSLGTHNEQFF.

The chain recombines TRBV5-5 with TRBJ2-3, with 7 bases aligning to TRBD1. The CDR3 contains 15 residues. Germline V gene data show CDR1 as SGHKS and CDR2 as YYEKEE (reference sequence). The V and J ends lost 5 bases and 0 bases, in that order; junction bases with no gene match: 6. CDR3 coding DNA: TGTGCCAGCAGTTTGATGGGACAGAGCACAGATACGCAGTATTTT. Residues: CASSLMGQSTDTQYF.